This T cell receptor (beta chain) was obtained from a study of T cell repertoires in cytomegalovirus infection. Study-wide background: CMV infection together with matching HLA type was indicated by public TCR beta signatures. Study-wide results and limits: Dominating the ex vivo response were HLA-C-restricted CMV-specific TCR beta clonotypes. Public TCR beta family frequency separated CMV-and-HLA carriers, including in an independent cohort.

As to this clonotype: The antigen remains undetermined.

Germline CDR1 DFQATT, CDR2 SNEGSKA (reference sequence). The trim removed 2 bases at V and 5 bases at J, leaving 9 bases unmatched. The CDR3 has 15 amino acids. Each CDR3 protein is one row after TCRdb ran MiXCR on the reads. Among 200,000 to 300,000 distinct CDR3 sequences, roughly an eighth were seen once, and the ten largest hold 1.6%. The sequencing input was PBMCs. The chain has TRBV20-1 and TRBJ2-3; 8 nucleotides align to TRBD2. The sequence was collected from a human donor in good health (CMV status not recorded). Some clones in this sample may be carry-over from other donors' samples. CDR3 nucleotides: TGCAGTGCTAGATCTGTAGCGGGATCAAGAGATACGCAGTATTTT. Its protein product is CSARSVAGSRDTQYF.